This T cell receptor (beta chain) was retrieved from a study of identical twins. Broader study findings: In cord blood, abundant beta clonotypes had fewer insertions; memory showed no trend. The same donors were not followed; conclusions instead depended on cross-sectional statistical analysis.

Every sampled donor was Caucasian and healthy. Remarks on this clonotype: Its target is unknown.

TCRdb redid the calling of the 5' RACE reads with MiXCR, one entry per CDR3 protein. Among around 370,000 distinct CDR3 sequences listed, around 9% were seen once. This sequence was found in a woman aged 50 to 65 in good health. Material for sequencing was naive T cells sorted from blood.

The DNA of the CDR3 is TGCGCCAGCAGCTTGATCAGGGGGGACACTGAAGCTTTCTTT. Its translation is CASSLIRGDTEAFF. The chain employs TRBV5-1 and TRBJ1-1, with TRBD1 matching 7 bases. Germline V gene data show CDR1 as SGHRS and CDR2 as YFSETQ. The CDR3 spans 14 residues. Germline trimming cut 1 base from V and 3 bases from J; bases unmatched to any gene: 3.